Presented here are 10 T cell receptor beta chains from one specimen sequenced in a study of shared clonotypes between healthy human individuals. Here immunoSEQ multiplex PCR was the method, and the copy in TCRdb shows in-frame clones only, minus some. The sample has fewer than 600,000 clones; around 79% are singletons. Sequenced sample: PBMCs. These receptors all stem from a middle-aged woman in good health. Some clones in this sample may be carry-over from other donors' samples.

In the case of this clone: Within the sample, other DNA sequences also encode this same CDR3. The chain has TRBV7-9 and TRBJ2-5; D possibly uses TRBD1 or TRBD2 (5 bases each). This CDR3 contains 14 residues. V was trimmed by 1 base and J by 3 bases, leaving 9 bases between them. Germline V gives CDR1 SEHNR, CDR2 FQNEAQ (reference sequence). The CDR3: CASSLGQGEETQYF. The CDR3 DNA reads TGTGCCAGCAGCTTAGGTCAGGGAGAAGAGACCCAGTACTTC.

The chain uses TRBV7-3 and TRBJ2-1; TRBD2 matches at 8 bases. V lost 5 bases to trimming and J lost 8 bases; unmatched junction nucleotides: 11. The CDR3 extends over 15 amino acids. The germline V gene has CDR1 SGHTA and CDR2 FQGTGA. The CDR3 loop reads CASSVTGTRSYEQFF. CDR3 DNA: TGTGCCAGCAGCGTCACCGGGACTAGGTCCTATGAGCAGTTCTTC.

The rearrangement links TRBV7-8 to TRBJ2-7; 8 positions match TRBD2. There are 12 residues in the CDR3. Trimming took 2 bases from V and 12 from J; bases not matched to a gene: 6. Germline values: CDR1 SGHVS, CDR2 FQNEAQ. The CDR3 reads CASSLRREELYF. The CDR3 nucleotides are TGTGCCAGCAGCTTAAGGCGGGAGGAACTGTACTTC.

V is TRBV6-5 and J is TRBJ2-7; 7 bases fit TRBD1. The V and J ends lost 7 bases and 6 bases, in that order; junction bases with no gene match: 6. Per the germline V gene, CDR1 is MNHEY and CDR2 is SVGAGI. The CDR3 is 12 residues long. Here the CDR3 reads CASNRGGGEQYF. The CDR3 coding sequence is TGTGCCAGCAATCGAGGGGGCGGCGAGCAGTACTTC.

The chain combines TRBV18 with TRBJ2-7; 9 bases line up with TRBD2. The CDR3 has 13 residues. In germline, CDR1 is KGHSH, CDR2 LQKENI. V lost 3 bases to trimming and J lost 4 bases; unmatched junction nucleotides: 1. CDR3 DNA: TGTGCCAGCTCACCTGCGGGAGGGTACGAGCAGTACTTC. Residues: CASSPAGGYEQYF. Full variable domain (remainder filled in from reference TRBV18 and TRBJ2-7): NAGVMQNPRHLVRRRGQEARLRCSPMKGHSHVYWYRQLPEEGLKFMVYLQKENIIDESGMPKERFSAEFPKEGPSILRIQQVVRGDSAAYFCASSPAGGYEQYFGPGTRLTVT.

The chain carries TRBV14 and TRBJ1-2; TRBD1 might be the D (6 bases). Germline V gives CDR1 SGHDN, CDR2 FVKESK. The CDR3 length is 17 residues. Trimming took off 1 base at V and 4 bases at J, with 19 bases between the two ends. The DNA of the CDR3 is TGTGCCAGCAGCCAAGCCTCCCAAGGCGGGGGCTTCTATGGCTACACCTTC. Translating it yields CASSQASQGGGFYGYTF.

CDR3 region: CASSSLDGYNEKLFF. The CDR3 coding sequence is TGTGCCAGCAGCTCCCTGGACGGATATAATGAAAAACTGTTTTTT. The chain has TRBV28 and TRBJ1-4, with D uncertain. This CDR3 has 15 residues. The germline V gene has CDR1 MDHEN and CDR2 SYDVKM. Trimming pared 6 bases from V and 4 bases from J, leaving 15 bases between.

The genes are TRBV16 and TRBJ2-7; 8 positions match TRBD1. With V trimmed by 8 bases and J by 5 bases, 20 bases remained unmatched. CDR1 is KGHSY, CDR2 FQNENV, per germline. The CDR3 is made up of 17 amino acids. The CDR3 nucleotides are TGTGCCAGCCGGTTAGGGTTGACAGGGGAAAAGAAGGACGAGCAGTACTTC. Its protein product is CASRLGLTGEKKDEQYF.

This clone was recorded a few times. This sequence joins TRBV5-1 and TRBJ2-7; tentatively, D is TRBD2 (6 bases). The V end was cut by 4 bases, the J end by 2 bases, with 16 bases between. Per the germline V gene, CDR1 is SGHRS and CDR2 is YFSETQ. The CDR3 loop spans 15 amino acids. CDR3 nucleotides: TGCGCCAGCAGCCCGGTCGCGGGGCAAACCTACGAGCAGTACTTC. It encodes CASSPVAGQTYEQYF.

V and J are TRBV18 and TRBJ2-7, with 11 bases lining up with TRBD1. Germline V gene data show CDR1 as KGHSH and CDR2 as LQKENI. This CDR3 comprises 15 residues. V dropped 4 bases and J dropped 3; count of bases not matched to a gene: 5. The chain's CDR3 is CASSHSGTGGYEQYF. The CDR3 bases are TGTGCCAGCTCACACTCCGGGACAGGGGGCTACGAGCAGTACTTC.